These T cell receptor beta chains were read from a single sample in a study of blood T cell repertoires in COVID-19. Method: immunoSEQ multiplex PCR; TCRdb's copy keeps in-frame clones and lacks some. The sample lists 250,000 to 300,000 clones, 85% to 90% seen once, with 3.6% in the top ten. Sequencing was performed on peripheral blood. The receptors here all came from a man younger than 30 with active or convalescent COVID-19. Each CDR3 is given with its conserved first and last residue. D genes are given only for firm matches. Clone size is given for some rows only: seen once, a few or many times, or a class if the clone is expanded.

cdr3_aa,cdr3_nt,v_call,j_call,d_call,clone_size
CAWSVALQYGYTF,TGTGCCTGGAGTGTAGCGCTCCAATATGGCTACACCTTC,TRBV30,TRBJ1-2,NA,once
CALQGAGETQYF,TGTGCCTTACAGGGGGCAGGAGAGACCCAGTACTTC,TRBV30,TRBJ2-5,TRBD1,NA
CASSLVAGGGYNEQFF,TGCGCCAGCAGCTTGGTTGCAGGGGGCGGCTACAATGAGCAGTTCTTC,TRBV5-1,TRBJ2-1,TRBD1,NA
CASSSKGGQYGYTF,TGTGCCAGCAGCTCCAAAGGGGGCCAGTATGGCTACACCTTC,TRBV7-3,TRBJ1-2,TRBD1,NA
CASSVAVHQPQHF,TGTGCCAGCAGCGTAGCTGTACACCAGCCCCAGCATTTT,TRBV9,TRBJ1-5,NA,once
CASRRLDAYEQYF,TGTGCCAGCAGACGACTAGACGCCTACGAGCAGTACTTC,TRBV6-5,TRBJ2-7,NA,few
CASSTRRGGTDTQYF,TGTGCCAGCAGCACGAGGAGAGGCGGCACAGATACGCAGTATTTT,TRBV5-4,TRBJ2-3,NA,NA
CASSHPQGGRGRGANVLTF,TGCGCCAGCAGCCATCCTCAGGGGGGCAGGGGACGTGGGGCCAACGTCCTGACTTTC,TRBV4-1,TRBJ2-6,NA,NA
CASSKTPNTEAFF,TGTGCCAGCAGTAAGACACCCAACACTGAAGCTTTCTTT,TRBV11-3,TRBJ1-1,NA,NA
CASRTGTDGYNEQFF,TGCGCCAGCAGAACCGGGACAGACGGTTACAATGAGCAGTTCTTC,TRBV5-1,TRBJ2-1,TRBD1,NA
CASKRERTDTQYF,TGTGCCAGCAAGCGGGAGCGCACAGATACGCAGTATTTT,TRBV27,TRBJ2-3,TRBD2,NA
CASSQGTEAFF,TGTGCCAGCTCCCAGGGGACTGAAGCTTTCTTT,TRBV6-5,TRBJ1-1,NA,NA
CASRYDRNNEQFF,TGTGCCAGCAGATACGACAGAAACAATGAGCAGTTCTTC,TRBV6-5,TRBJ2-1,NA,NA
CASSYYSSVGGETQYF,TGTGCCAGCAGTTACTACAGTAGCGTGGGGGGAGAGACCCAGTACTTC,TRBV6-2/TRBV6-3,TRBJ2-5,NA,NA
CASSISSATNEKLFF,TGTGCCAGTAGTATCTCCAGTGCAACTAATGAAAAACTGTTTTTT,TRBV19,TRBJ1-4,NA,NA
CATSRGKGTEAFF,TGTGCCACCAGCCGGGGAAAAGGAACTGAAGCTTTCTTT,TRBV24-1,TRBJ1-1,NA,few
CGCWGPGELFF,TGTGGCTGCTGGGGGCCCGGGGAGCTGTTTTTT,TRBV30,TRBJ2-2,NA,NA
CASSSVVLNEQYF,TGTGCCAGCAGCTCCGTAGTTCTAAATGAGCAGTACTTC,TRBV5-5,TRBJ2-7,NA,NA
CASRLGGSDTGELFF,TGTGCCAGCAGACTCGGGGGGAGTGACACCGGGGAGCTGTTTTTT,TRBV5-5,TRBJ2-2,TRBD2,NA
CASSGTRGYTF,TGTGCCAGCTCAGGGACTCGGGGCTACACCTTC,TRBV28,TRBJ1-2,NA,NA
CATAEGTEAFF,TGTGCCACCGCGGAGGGAACTGAAGCTTTCTTT,TRBV24-1,TRBJ1-1,NA,NA
CATSDPARAYNEQFF,TGTGCCACCAGTGACCCCGCGAGGGCCTACAATGAGCAGTTCTTC,TRBV24-1,TRBJ2-1,NA,few
CASSLGLDRGSGELFF,TGCGCCAGCAGCTTGGGACTGGACAGGGGGTCCGGGGAGCTGTTTTTT,TRBV5-1,TRBJ2-2,TRBD1,NA
CASTGIQETQYF,TGTGCCAGTACAGGCATCCAAGAGACCCAGTACTTC,TRBV2,TRBJ2-5,NA,NA
CASSTPGQGDVNYGYTF,TGTGCCAGTAGTACACCGGGACAGGGGGACGTTAACTATGGCTACACCTTC,TRBV19,TRBJ1-2,TRBD1,NA
CASSDGTGHAPLHF,TGCGCCAGCAGCGACGGGACAGGCCATGCCCCCCTCCACTTT,TRBV5-1,TRBJ1-6,TRBD1,NA
CASSVATTNSPLHF,TGTGCCAGCAGTGTAGCTACTACCAATTCACCCCTCCACTTT,TRBV2,TRBJ1-6,NA,NA
CASTGVRDGQGTQYF,TGTGCCAGCACAGGGGTCCGGGACGGCCAAGGGACCCAGTACTTC,TRBV6-6,TRBJ2-5,NA,once
CASSLGTLLRGQPQHF,TGTGCCAGCAGCCTCGGGACTCTCCTGCGCGGTCAGCCCCAGCATTTT,TRBV11-3,TRBJ1-5,NA,NA
CASRGYYNSPLHF,TGTGCCAGCAGGGGCTACTATAATTCACCCCTCCACTTT,TRBV6-4,TRBJ1-6,NA,NA
CASSVLAGGEYNEQFF,TGTGCCAGCAGCGTTCTAGCGGGAGGCGAGTACAATGAGCAGTTCTTC,TRBV9,TRBJ2-1,TRBD2,NA
CASSKERPTSNEQFF,TGTGCCAGCAGCAAAGAGAGGCCGACCTCCAATGAGCAGTTCTTC,TRBV21-1,TRBJ2-1,NA,once
CASSAENTEAFF,TGTGCCAGCAGCGCAGAGAACACTGAAGCTTTCTTT,TRBV9,TRBJ1-1,NA,NA
CASSLFRGDTQYF,TGTGCCAGCAGCCTCTTCAGGGGAGATACGCAGTATTTT,TRBV3-1/TRBV3-2,TRBJ2-3,NA,NA
CASSPTSGFYEQYF,TGTGCCAGCAGCCCTACTAGCGGATTTTACGAGCAGTACTTC,TRBV5-4,TRBJ2-7,TRBD2,NA
CSVAGDPRHGELFF,TGCAGCGTTGCGGGAGACCCTCGTCACGGGGAGCTGTTTTTT,TRBV29-1,TRBJ2-2,NA,NA
CASSGQGINYGYTF,TGCGCCAGCAGCGGACAGGGGATTAACTATGGCTACACCTTC,TRBV5-1,TRBJ1-2,TRBD1,NA
CASSGDHVEAFF,TGTGCCAGTAGTGGAGACCACGTTGAAGCTTTCTTT,TRBV19,TRBJ1-1,NA,once
CASSFKGDTEAFF,TGTGCCAGCAGTTTTAAGGGGGACACTGAAGCTTTCTTT,TRBV12-3/TRBV12-4,TRBJ1-1,NA,NA
CASSGLAGIQETQYF,TGTGCCAGCAGCGGACTAGCGGGTATCCAAGAGACCCAGTACTTC,TRBV7-2,TRBJ2-5,TRBD2,NA
CSVAEVEAFF,TGCAGCGTTGCAGAGGTTGAGGCTTTCTTT,TRBV29-1,TRBJ1-1,NA,NA
CASSLTTGAWETQYF,TGTGCCAGCAGCCTCACGACAGGGGCCTGGGAGACCCAGTACTTC,TRBV3-1/TRBV3-2,TRBJ2-5,TRBD1,once
CASSAGQGAFSGNTIYF,TGTGCCAGCAGCGCGGGGCAGGGGGCCTTCTCTGGAAACACCATATATTTT,TRBV9,TRBJ1-3,TRBD1,NA
CASSSRGLAGNTIYF,TGTGCCAGCAGTTCGCGGGGGCTGGCTGGAAACACCATATATTTT,TRBV6-6,TRBJ1-3,NA,NA
CASSYSAGGNYGYTF,TGTGCCAGCAGTTACTCGGCAGGGGGAAACTATGGCTACACCTTC,TRBV6-5,TRBJ1-2,TRBD1,NA
CASSPTLQVRGYNEQFF,TGTGCCAGCAGCCCAACTTTACAGGTTAGGGGGTACAATGAGCAGTTCTTC,TRBV3-1/TRBV3-2,TRBJ2-1,NA,NA
CATSTGQGAQQETQYF,TGTGCCACCAGCACGGGACAGGGGGCGCAACAAGAGACCCAGTACTTC,TRBV15,TRBJ2-5,TRBD1,many
CASRSRDYGYTF,TGTGCCAGCAGGTCGCGGGACTATGGCTACACCTTC,TRBV5-5,TRBJ1-2,NA,NA
CAISEGQGGSYGYTF,TGTGCCATCAGTGAGGGGCAGGGAGGCAGCTATGGCTACACCTTC,TRBV10-3,TRBJ1-2,NA,NA
CASSLLWTFSNQPQHF,TGTGCCAGCAGCTTGCTTTGGACTTTTAGCAATCAGCCCCAGCATTTT,TRBV7-3,TRBJ1-5,NA,NA
CASSNRDRAAKYF,TGTGCCAGCAGTAACCGGGACAGGGCGGCGAAGTATTTT,TRBV6-2/TRBV6-3,TRBJ2-3,TRBD1,NA